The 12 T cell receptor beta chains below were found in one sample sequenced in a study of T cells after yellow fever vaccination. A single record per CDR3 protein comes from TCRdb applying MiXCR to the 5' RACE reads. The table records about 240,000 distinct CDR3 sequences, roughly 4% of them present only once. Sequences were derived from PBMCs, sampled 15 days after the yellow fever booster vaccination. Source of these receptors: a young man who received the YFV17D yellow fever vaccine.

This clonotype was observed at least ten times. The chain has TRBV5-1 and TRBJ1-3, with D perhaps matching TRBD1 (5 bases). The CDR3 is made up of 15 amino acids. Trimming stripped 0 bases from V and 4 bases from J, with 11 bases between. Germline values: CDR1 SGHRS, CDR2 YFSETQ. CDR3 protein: CASSLGQQLGNTIYF. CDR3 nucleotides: TGCGCCAGCAGCTTGGGACAGCAATTGGGAAACACCATATATTTT.

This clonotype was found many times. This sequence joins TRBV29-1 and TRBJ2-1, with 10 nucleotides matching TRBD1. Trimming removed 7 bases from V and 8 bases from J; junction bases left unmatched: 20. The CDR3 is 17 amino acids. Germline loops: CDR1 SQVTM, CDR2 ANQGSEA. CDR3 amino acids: CSAHSGTGDSYADEQFF. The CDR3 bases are TGCAGCGCCCATTCCGGGACAGGGGATTCTTATGCGGATGAGCAGTTCTTC.

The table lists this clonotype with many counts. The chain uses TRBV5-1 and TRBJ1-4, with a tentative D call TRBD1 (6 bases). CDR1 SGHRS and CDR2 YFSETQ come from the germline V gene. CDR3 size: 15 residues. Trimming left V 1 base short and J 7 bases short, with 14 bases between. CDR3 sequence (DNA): TGCGCCAGCAGCTTGCTGGGGGGCGGAGGTGAAAAACTGTTTTTT. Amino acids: CASSLLGGGGEKLFF.

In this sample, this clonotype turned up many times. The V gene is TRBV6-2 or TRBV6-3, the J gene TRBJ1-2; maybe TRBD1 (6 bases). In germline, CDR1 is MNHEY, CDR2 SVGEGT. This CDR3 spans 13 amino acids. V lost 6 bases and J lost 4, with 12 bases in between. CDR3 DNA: TGTGCCAGCAGCCCGGGGGCCATCTATGGCTACACCTTC. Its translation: CASSPGAIYGYTF.

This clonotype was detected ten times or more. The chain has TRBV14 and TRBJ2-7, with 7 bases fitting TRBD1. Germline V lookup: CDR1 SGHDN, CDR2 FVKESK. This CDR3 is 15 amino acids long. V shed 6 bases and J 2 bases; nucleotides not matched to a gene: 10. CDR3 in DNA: TGTGCCAGCAGTCTATCTACCGGGACAGCCTACGAGCAGTACTTC. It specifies CASSLSTGTAYEQYF.

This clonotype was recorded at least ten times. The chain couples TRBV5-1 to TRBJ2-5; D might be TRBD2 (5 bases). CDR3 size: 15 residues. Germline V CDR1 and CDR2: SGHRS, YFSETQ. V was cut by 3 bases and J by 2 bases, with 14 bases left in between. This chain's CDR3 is CASSSGLITQETQYF. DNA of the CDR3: TGCGCCAGCAGCTCAGGACTCATAACTCAAGAGACCCAGTACTTC.

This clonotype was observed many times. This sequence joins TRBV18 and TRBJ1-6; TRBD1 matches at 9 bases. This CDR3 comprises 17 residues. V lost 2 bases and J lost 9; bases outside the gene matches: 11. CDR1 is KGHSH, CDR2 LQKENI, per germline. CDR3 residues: CASSPITGTGPGSPLHF. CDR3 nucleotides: TGTGCCAGCTCACCAATCACTGGGACAGGGCCGGGTTCACCCCTCCACTTT.

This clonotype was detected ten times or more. CDR3 sequence (DNA): TGCAGTGCTAGGCGGGGGGGAAACAATGAGCAGTTCTTC. It yields the protein CSARRGGNNEQFF. The V call is TRBV20-1, the J call TRBJ2-1; 9 nucleotides line up with TRBD2. The CDR3 loop spans 13 amino acids. Trimming took 3 bases from V and 5 from J; bases not matched to a gene: 2. CDR1 and CDR2 from the germline V gene are DFQATT and SNEGSKA (reference sequence).

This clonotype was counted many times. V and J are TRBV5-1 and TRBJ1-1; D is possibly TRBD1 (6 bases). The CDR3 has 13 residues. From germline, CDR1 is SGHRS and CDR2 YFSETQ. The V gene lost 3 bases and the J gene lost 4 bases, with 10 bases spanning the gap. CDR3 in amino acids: CASSYREGTEAFF. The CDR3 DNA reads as TGCGCCAGCAGCTACAGGGAAGGCACTGAAGCTTTCTTT.

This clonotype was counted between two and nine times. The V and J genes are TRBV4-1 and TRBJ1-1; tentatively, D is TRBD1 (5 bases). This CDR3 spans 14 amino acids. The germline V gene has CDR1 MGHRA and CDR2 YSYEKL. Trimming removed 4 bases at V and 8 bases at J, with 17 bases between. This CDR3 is CASSPILRGREAFF. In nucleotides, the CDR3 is TGCGCCAGCAGCCCCATATTGCGGGGCAGAGAAGCTTTCTTT.

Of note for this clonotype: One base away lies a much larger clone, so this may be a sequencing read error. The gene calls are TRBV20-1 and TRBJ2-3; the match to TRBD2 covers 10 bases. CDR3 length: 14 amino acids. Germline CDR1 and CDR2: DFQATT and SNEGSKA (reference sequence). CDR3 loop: CSATASGGTDTEYF. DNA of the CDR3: TGCAGTGCTACAGCTAGCGGGGGCACAGATACGGAGTATTTT.

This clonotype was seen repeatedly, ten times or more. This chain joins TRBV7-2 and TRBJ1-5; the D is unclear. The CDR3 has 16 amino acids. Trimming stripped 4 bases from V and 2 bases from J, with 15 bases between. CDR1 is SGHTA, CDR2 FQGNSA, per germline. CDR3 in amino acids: CASSSGVAIGNQPQHF. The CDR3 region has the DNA TGTGCCAGCAGCTCCGGTGTGGCAATAGGCAATCAGCCCCAGCATTTT.